This T cell receptor beta chain appears in the sequencing data of a study of blood T cell repertoires in COVID-19. Study overall: The origin of the acute and convalescent COVID-19 samples was the United States, Italy and Spain. From T cells, B-cell-depleted T cells, or PBMCs came the material, which was cDNA or gDNA.

Trimming at V came to 4 bases and at J to 2 bases, leaving 11 bases not matched to a gene. The germline gives CDR1 MNHEY, CDR2 SVGEGT. The CDR3 is 16 residues long. Original processing methods: Reference gene primers were amplified, and this amplification served to estimate nucleated cell counts. The method was immunoSEQ multiplex PCR; TCRdb's version includes in-frame clones alone and lacks a portion of them. D and trimming come from the DNA, and the V and J calls and clone size come from that table. The sample carries under 65,000 clones, 90% recorded once. The sequence was obtained from a man aged 55 to 69 with acute or convalescent COVID-19. The chain links TRBV6-2 or TRBV6-3 to TRBJ2-7; 7 bases line up with TRBD1. The sample comprised peripheral blood. CDR3 protein: CASSSMYSDRTYEQYF. Here the CDR3 DNA reads TGTGCCAGCAGTTCTATGTACTCGGACAGGACCTACGAGCAGTACTTC.